Listed here are 8 T cell receptor beta chains from one sample, sequenced in a study of blood T cell repertoires in COVID-19. Sequencing was performed with immunoSEQ multiplex PCR; in TCRdb, only in-frame clones are kept and a portion is missing. Among 120,000 to 150,000 clones, roughly 84% were seen once, and the ten largest hold about 7.2%. The sequenced sample consisted of peripheral blood. These receptors were collected from a woman aged 45-65 years in a cohort sampled during active or convalescent COVID-19.

The genes are TRBV6-5 and TRBJ1-2; D is undetermined. Germline V CDR1 and CDR2: MNHEY, SVGAGI. The CDR3 totals 13 residues. Trimming removed 7 bases at V and 1 base at J, with 10 bases between. Here the CDR3 DNA reads TGTGCCAGCAAGGAGGGAAGTAACTATGGCTACACCTTC. Amino acid sequence: CASKEGSNYGYTF.

V and J are TRBV30 and TRBJ1-2; D not certain. CDR1 and CDR2 (germline): GTSNPN, SVGIG (reference sequence). CDR3 length: 12 residues. V lost 0 bases and J lost 6, with 8 bases in between. The CDR3 reads CAWSVAYNGYTF. As DNA, the CDR3 is TGTGCCTGGAGTGTGGCTTATAATGGCTACACCTTC.

The chain joins TRBV7-2 to TRBJ1-6, with a tentative D call TRBD1 (6 bases). The V and J ends lost 2 bases and 8 bases respectively, with 16 bases between them. Germline CDR1 and CDR2: SGHTA and FQGNSA. The CDR3 loop spans 16 amino acids. DNA of the CDR3: TGTGCCAGCAGCTTAAGGCTCTTGGCAGGGGATTCACCCCTCCACTTT. Residues: CASSLRLLAGDSPLHF.

The gene calls are TRBV11-2 and TRBJ2-2, with 7 bases fitting TRBD2. This CDR3 region has 15 residues. V gave up 7 bases and J gave up 4 bases; unmatched junction bases: 9. Germline-derived CDR1 and CDR2 are SGHAT and FQNNGV. CDR3 region: CASTQRGRGTGELFF. The CDR3 DNA follows: TGTGCCAGCACCCAGCGGGGCCGGGGCACCGGGGAGCTGTTTTTT.

This chain joins TRBV2 and TRBJ2-5; TRBD2 aligns across 7 bases. Germline lookup yields CDR1 SNHLY and CDR2 FYNNEI. Trimming removed 3 bases from V and 7 bases from J; junction bases left unmatched: 17. The CDR3 totals 17 residues. The CDR3 protein is CASSDPPATSRLGTQYF. CDR3 DNA: TGTGCCAGCAGTGATCCCCCCGCGACTAGCCGTCTCGGGACCCAGTACTTC.

The V gene is TRBV9, the J gene TRBJ1-1; D is perhaps TRBD1 (6 bases). The CDR3 runs 14 residues. Trimming took off 3 bases at V and 1 base at J, with 10 bases between the two ends. Germline loops: CDR1 SGDLS, CDR2 YYNGEE. The CDR3 DNA reads as TGTGCCAGCAGCGCCCCGGGACAGAACACTGAAGCTTTCTTT. This sequence encodes CASSAPGQNTEAFF.

The chain recombines TRBV5-6 with TRBJ1-1, with TRBD1 matching 9 bases. From germline, CDR1 is SGHDT and CDR2 YYEEEE. The CDR3 covers 14 residues. The V gene end was trimmed by 0 bases and the J gene end by 6 bases; junction bases not matched to a gene: 3. The CDR3 nucleotides are TGTGCCAGCAGCTTGGTGGGACAGGGCTCTGAAGCTTTCTTT. The encoded protein is CASSLVGQGSEAFF. The variable domain in full, with the rest retrieved from reference TRBV5-6 and TRBJ1-1, is DAGVTQSPTHLIKTRGQQVTLRCSPKSGHDTVSWYQQALGQGPQFIFQYYEEEERQRGNFPDRFSGHQFPNYSSELNVNALLLGDSALYLCASSLVGQGSEAFFGQGTRLTVV.

The V and J genes are TRBV3-1 (or the pseudogene TRBV3-2) and TRBJ1-6; maybe TRBD1 (6 bases). Per the germline V gene, CDR1 is LGHDT and CDR2 is YNNKEL (reference sequence). The ends were cut back, 3 bases at V and 6 bases at J, with 15 bases in the middle. This CDR3 spans 16 amino acids. CDR3 region: CASSQTQARGNSPLHF. The CDR3 bases are TGTGCCAGCAGCCAGACTCAGGCCAGGGGTAATTCACCCCTCCACTTT.